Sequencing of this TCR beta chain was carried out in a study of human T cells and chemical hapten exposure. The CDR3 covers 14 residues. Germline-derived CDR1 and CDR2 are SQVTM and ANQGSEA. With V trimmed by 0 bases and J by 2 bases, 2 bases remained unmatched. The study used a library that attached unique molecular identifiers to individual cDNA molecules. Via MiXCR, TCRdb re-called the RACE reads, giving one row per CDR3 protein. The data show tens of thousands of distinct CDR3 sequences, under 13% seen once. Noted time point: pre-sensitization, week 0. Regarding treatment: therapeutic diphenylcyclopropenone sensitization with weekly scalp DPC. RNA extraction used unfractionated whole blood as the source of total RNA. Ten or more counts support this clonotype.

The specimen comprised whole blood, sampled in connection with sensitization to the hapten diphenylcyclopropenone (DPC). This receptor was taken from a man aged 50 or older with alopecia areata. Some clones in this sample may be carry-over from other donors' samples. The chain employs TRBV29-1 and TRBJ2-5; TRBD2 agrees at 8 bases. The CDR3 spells CSVEDERGQETQYF. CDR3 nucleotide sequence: TGCAGCGTTGAAGATGAGCGGGGGCAAGAGACCCAGTACTTC.